This T cell receptor beta chain was observed in a study of cytomegalovirus exposure and HLA in healthy donors. Study-level findings and limits: Later analysis suggested links between common viral pathogens and several top significant clusters. A later analysis reportedly found that, within productive TCRs, an Asian-associated ancestry cluster had fewer N-insertions than the mean observed across the approximately 600 donors.

As concerns this clone: Its antigen remains unidentified.

60 Vbeta and 13 Jbeta primers were used in PCR. Profiling relied on immunoSEQ multiplex PCR, and the TCRdb table lists in-frame clones only, not all of them. The sample gives approximately 100,000 clones, 70% to 80% of which show up once; less than 15% is in the top ten. The CDR3 length is 12 residues. CDR1 and CDR2 from the germline V gene are MNHNS and SASEGT. The germline V and J ends were trimmed by 2 bases and 4 bases, with 4 bases remaining between them. This chain connects TRBV6-1 to TRBJ2-3; no clear D. The clonotype was recovered from a woman in her forties in good health and CMV-seropositive. The sample taken for sequencing was PBMCs. CDR3 DNA sequence: TGTGCCAGCAGTGAAACTGCAGATACGCAGTATTTT. It specifies CASSETADTQYF.